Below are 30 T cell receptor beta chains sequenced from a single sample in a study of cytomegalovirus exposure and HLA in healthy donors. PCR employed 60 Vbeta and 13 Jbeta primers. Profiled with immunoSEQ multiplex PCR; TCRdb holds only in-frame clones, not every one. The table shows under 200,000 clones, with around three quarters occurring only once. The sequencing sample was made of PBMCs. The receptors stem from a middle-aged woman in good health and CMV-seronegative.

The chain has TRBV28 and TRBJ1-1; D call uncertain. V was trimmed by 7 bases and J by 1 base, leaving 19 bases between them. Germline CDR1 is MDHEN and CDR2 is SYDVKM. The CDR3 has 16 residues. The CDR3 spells CASTLLEDSWNTEAFF. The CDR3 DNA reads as TGTGCCAGCACACTCCTTGAGGACTCCTGGAACACTGAAGCTTTCTTT.

The DNA of the CDR3 is TGTGCCAGCAGCCAAAAGACAGGGCTCTCCTACAATGAGCAGTTCTTC. Amino acids: CASSQKTGLSYNEQFF. The chain combines TRBV7-2 with TRBJ2-1, with TRBD1 matching 7 bases. Germline V gene lookup returns CDR1 SGHTA and CDR2 FQGNSA. The junction had 7 bases not matched to a gene; V was cut back by 5 bases and J by 0 bases. The CDR3 extends over 16 amino acids.

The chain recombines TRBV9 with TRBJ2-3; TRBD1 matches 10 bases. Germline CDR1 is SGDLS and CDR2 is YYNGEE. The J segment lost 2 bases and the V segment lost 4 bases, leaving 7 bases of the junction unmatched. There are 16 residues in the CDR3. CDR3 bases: TGTGCCAGCAGCCCATCGACAGGGGGCATCACAGATACGCAGTATTTT. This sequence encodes CASSPSTGGITDTQYF.

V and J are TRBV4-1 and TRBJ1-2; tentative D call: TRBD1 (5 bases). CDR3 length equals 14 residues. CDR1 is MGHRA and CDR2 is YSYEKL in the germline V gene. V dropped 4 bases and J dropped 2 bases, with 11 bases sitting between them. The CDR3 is CASSPVGGNYGYTF. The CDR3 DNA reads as TGCGCCAGCAGCCCTGTGGGGGGGAACTATGGCTACACCTTC.

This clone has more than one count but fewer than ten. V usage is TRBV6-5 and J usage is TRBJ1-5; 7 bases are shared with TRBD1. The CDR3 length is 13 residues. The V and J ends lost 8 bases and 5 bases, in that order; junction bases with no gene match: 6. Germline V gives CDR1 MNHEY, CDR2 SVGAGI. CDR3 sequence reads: CASGYRGDQPQHF. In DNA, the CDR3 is TGTGCCAGCGGGTACAGGGGAGATCAGCCCCAGCATTTT.

The CDR3 coding sequence is TGTGCCAGCAGCGTGGGGGCAGGGGTTGGGAACGAGCAGTACTTC. Translating it yields CASSVGAGVGNEQYF. The chain recombines TRBV9 with TRBJ2-7, with D possibly being TRBD1 (6 bases). The V end lost 2 bases, the J end lost 5 bases, and 17 bases lay between the germline ends. The germline V gene encodes CDR1 SGDLS and CDR2 YYNGEE. The CDR3 is made up of 15 amino acids. Variable domain in full (rest from reference TRBV9 and TRBJ2-7): DSGVTQTPKHLITATGQRVTLRCSPRSGDLSVYWYQQSLDQGLQFLIQYYNGEERAKGNILERFSAQQFPDLHSELNLSSLELGDSALYFCASSVGAGVGNEQYFGPGTRLTVT.

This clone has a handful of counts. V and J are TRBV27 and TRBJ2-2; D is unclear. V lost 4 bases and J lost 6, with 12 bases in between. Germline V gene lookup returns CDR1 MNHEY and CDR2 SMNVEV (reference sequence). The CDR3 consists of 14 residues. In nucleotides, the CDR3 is TGTGCCAGCAGTTCCGTTGCGTCGGCCGGGGAGCTGTTTTTT. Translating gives CASSSVASAGELFF.

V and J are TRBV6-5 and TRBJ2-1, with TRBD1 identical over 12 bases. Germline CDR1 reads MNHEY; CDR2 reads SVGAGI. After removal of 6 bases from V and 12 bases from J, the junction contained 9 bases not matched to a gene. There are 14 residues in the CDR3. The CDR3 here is CASRGQGATIGQFF. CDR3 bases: TGTGCCAGCAGGGGACAGGGGGCCACCATAGGGCAGTTCTTC.

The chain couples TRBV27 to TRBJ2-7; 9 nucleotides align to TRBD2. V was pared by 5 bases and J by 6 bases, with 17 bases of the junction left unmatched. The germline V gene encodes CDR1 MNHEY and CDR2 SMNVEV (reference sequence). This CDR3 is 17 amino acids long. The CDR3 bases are TGTGCCAGCAGTCCGCAATGGGGCGGGAGGGCGGTGGGCGAGCAGTACTTC. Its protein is CASSPQWGGRAVGEQYF.

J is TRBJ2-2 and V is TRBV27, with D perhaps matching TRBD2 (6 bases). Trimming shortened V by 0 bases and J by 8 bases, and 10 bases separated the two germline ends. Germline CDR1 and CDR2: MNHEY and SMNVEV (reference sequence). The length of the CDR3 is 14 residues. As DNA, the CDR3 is TGTGCCAGCAGTTTATCCCCGGGACTGGGGGAGCTGTTTTTT. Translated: CASSLSPGLGELFF.

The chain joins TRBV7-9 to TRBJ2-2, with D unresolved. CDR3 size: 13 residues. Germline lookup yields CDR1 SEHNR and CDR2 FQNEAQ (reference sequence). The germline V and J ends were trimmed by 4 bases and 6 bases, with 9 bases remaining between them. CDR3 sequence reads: CASSSRDPGELFF. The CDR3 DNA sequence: TGTGCCAGCAGCTCCCGAGATCCCGGGGAGCTGTTTTTT.

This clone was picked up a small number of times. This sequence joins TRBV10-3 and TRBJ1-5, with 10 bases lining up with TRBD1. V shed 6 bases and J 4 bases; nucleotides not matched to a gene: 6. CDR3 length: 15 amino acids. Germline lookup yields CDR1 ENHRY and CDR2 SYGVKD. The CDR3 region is CAIRGDRGENQPQHF. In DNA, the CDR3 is TGTGCCATCAGAGGGGACAGGGGAGAGAATCAGCCCCAGCATTTT.

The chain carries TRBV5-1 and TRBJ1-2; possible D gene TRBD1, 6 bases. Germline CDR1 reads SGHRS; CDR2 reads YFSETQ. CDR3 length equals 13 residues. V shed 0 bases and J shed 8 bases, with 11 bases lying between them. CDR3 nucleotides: TGCGCCAGCAGCTTGGCAGGGGATAACGGCTACACCTTC. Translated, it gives CASSLAGDNGYTF.

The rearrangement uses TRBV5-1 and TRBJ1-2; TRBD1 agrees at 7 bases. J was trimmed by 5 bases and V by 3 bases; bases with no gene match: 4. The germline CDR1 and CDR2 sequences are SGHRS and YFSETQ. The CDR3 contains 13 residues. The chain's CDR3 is CASSSGQIYGYTF. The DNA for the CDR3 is TGCGCCAGCAGCTCGGGACAGATATATGGCTACACCTTC.

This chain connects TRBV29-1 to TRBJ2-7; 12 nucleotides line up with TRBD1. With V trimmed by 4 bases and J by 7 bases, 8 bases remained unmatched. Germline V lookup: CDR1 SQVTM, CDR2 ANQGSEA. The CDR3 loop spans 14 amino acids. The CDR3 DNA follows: TGCAGCGTTGGGGGACAGGGGGCCGTTGGAGAGCAGTACTTC. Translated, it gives CSVGGQGAVGEQYF.

The CDR3 DNA reads TGTGCCAGCAGCCCCCCTGGGGGCGGAAAGGGCTATGGCTACACCTTC. This sequence encodes CASSPPGGGKGYGYTF. The J gene is TRBJ1-2, the V gene TRBV28; D is possibly TRBD1 (6 bases). The CDR3 loop spans 16 amino acids. The V gene lost 6 bases and the J gene lost 4 bases, with 21 bases spanning the gap. The germline V gene encodes CDR1 MDHEN and CDR2 SYDVKM.

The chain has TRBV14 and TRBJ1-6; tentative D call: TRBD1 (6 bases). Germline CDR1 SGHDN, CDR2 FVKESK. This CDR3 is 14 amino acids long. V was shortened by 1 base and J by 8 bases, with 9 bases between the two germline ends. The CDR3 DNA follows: TGTGCCAGCAGCCAAGGACAGGTGTATTCACCCCTCCACTTT. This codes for CASSQGQVYSPLHF.

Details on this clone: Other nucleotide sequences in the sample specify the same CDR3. This CDR3 is CASSWGQQNSPLHF. The CDR3 nucleotides are TGTGCCAGTAGTTGGGGACAGCAGAATTCACCCCTCCACTTT. V is TRBV19 and J is TRBJ1-6; 7 bases map to TRBD1. After removal of 5 bases from V and 7 bases from J, the junction contained 5 bases not matched to a gene. Per germline, CDR1 LNHDA and CDR2 SQIVND (reference sequence). The CDR3 extends over 14 amino acids. Based on the CDR3 plus reference TRBV19 and TRBJ1-6, the full variable domain is DGGITQSPKYLFRKEGQNVTLSCEQNLNHDAMYWYRQDPGQGLRLIYYSQIVNDFQKGDIAEGYSVSREKKESFPLTVTSAQKNPTAFYLCASSWGQQNSPLHFGNGTRLTVT.

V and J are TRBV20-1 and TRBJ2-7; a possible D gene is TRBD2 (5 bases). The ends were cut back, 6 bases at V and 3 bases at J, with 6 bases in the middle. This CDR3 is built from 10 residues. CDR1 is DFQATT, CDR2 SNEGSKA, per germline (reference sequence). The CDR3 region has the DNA TGCAGTGCAGGAGGCTACGAGCAGTACTTC. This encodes CSAGGYEQYF.

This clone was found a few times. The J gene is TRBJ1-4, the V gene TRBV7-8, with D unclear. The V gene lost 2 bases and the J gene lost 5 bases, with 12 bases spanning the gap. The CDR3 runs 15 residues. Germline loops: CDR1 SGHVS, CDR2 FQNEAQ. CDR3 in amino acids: CASSLIGRVNEKLFF. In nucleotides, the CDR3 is TGTGCCAGCAGCTTAATTGGGAGGGTGAATGAAAAACTGTTTTTT.

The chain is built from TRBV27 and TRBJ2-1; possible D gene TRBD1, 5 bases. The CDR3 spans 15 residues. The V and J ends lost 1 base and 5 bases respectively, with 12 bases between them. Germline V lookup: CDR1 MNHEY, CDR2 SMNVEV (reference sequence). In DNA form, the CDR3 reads TGTGCCAGCAGTTTATTTAGGGGCCCCCACAATGAGCAGTTCTTC. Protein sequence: CASSLFRGPHNEQFF.

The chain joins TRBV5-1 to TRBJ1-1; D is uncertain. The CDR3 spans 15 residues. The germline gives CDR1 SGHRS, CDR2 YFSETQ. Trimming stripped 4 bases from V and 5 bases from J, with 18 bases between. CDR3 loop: CASSPPWGEGTEAFF. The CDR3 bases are TGCGCCAGCAGCCCGCCTTGGGGAGAGGGTACTGAAGCTTTCTTT. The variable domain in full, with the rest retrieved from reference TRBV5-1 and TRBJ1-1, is KAGVTQTPRYLIKTRGQQVTLSCSPISGHRSVSWYQQTPGQGLQFLFEYFSETQRNKGNFPGRFSGRQFSNSRSEMNVSTLELGDSALYLCASSPPWGEGTEAFFGQGTRLTVV.

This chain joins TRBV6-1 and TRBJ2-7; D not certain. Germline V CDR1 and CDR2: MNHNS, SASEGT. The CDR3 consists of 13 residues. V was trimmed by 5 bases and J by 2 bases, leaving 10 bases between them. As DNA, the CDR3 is TGTGCCAGCAGTCTGACACCCACCTACGAGCAGTACTTC. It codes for CASSLTPTYEQYF.

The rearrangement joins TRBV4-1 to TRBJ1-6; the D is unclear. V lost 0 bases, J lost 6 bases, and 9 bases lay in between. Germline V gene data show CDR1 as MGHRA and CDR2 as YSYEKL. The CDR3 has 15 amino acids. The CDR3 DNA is TGCGCCAGCAGCCAAGATTTAGCAGTTAATTCACCCCTCCACTTT. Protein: CASSQDLAVNSPLHF.

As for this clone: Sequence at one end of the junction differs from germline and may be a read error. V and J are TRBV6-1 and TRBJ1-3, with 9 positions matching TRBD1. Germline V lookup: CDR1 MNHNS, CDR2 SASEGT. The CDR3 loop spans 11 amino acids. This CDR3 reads CASSEEGTGLF. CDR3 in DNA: TGTGCCAGCAGTGAAGAAGGGACAGGGTTATTT.

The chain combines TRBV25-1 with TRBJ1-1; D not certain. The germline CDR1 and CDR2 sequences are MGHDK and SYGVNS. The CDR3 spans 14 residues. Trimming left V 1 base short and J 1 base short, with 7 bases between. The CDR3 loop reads CASSESSRNTEAFF. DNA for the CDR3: TGTGCCAGCAGTGAATCTTCCAGGAACACTGAAGCTTTCTTT.

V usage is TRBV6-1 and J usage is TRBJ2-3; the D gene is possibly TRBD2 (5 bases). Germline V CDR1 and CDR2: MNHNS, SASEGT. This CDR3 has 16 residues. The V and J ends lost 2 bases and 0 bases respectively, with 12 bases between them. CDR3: CASSERTPGSTDTQYF. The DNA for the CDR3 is TGTGCCAGCAGTGAACGGACTCCGGGAAGCACAGATACGCAGTATTTT.

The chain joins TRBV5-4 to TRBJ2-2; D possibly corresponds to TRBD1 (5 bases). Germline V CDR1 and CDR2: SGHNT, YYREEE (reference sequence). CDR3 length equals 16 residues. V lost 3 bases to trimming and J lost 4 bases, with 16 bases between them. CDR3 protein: CASSSQGGGLTGELFF. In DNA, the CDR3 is TGTGCCAGCAGCTCTCAGGGTGGTGGGCTCACCGGGGAGCTGTTTTTT.

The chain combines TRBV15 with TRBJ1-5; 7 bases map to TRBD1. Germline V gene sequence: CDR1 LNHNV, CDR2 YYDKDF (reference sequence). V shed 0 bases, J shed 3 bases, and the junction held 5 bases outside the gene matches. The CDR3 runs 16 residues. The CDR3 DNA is TGTGCCACCAGCAGAGATAAAGGGGGCCCCAATCAGCCCCAGCATTTT. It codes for CATSRDKGGPNQPQHF.

CDR3 sequence (DNA): TGCGCCAGCAGCCAAGGCCGGGGAGCGGGAGATACGCAGTATTTT. Its translation is CASSQGRGAGDTQYF. The chain is built from TRBV4-3 and TRBJ2-3; tentatively, D is TRBD2 (6 bases). From germline, CDR1 is LGHNA and CDR2 YSLEER. Trimming stripped 1 base from V and 5 bases from J, with 13 bases between. The CDR3 runs 15 residues.